This T cell receptor (beta chain) comes out of a study of cytomegalovirus exposure and HLA in healthy donors. In the study overall: Of roughly 400 genotyped donors, approximately 80% clustered with self-reported Caucasian donors. Overall study findings and caveats: In a later analysis, donors in an Asian-associated ancestry cluster reportedly had fewer N-insertions in productive TCRs than the cohort mean. Per a prior analysis, the majority of TCR beta V segments were productive roughly 90% or roughly 30% of the time. Rarity held for most TCR sequences, but there were some public TCRs that occurred in many donors.

With regard to this clone: Its antigen remains unidentified. Germline is not matched at one junction end, which may reflect a read error.

Amplification used 60 Vbeta primers and 13 Jbeta primers. Assay: immunoSEQ multiplex PCR; the TCRdb copy retains only in-frame clones and omits some. The table has 110,000 to 150,000 clones, approximately 80% seen once. From germline, CDR1 is SGHRS and CDR2 YFSETQ. CDR3 length equals 16 residues. Input material: PBMCs. The chain links TRBV5-1 to TRBJ2-4; maybe TRBD1 (6 bases). This receptor was taken from a male donor in good health and CMV-seronegative. The CDR3 DNA follows: TGCGCCAGCAGCTTCGGACAGTTCCTAGCCAAAAACAGTCAGTACTTC. Translation: CASSFGQFLAKNSQYF. The entire variable domain, with the rest obtained from reference TRBV5-1 and TRBJ2-4, is as follows: KAGVTQTPRYLIKTRGQQVTLSCSPISGHRSVSWYQQTPGQGLQFLFEYFSETQRNKGNFPGRFSGRQFSNSRSEMNVSTLELGDSALYLCASSFGQFLAKNSQYFGAGTRLSVL.